This T cell receptor beta chain came from a study of blood T cell repertoires in COVID-19. Study as a whole: PBMCs, B-cell-depleted T cells, or T cells were the source of the cDNA or gDNA that made up the material.

The germline V gene has CDR1 SGHRS and CDR2 YFSETQ. CDR3 length: 15 residues. V lost 4 bases, J lost 3 bases, and 6 bases stayed unmatched. The repertoire was sequenced with immunoSEQ multiplex PCR; TCRdb's copy has only in-frame clones and lacks some. The sample shows more than 200,000 clones, under 85% of them seen only once. This receptor was obtained from a man between 60 and 70 years old who had recovered from COVID-19. Sequenced sample: PBMCs or T cells enriched from blood (not recorded which). The chain joins TRBV5-1 to TRBJ1-3, with 8 bases aligning to TRBD1. Here the CDR3 reads CASSRTGKDGNTIYF. Written as DNA, the CDR3 is TGCGCCAGCAGCCGGACAGGGAAGGATGGAAACACCATATATTTT.